The 32 T cell receptor beta chains below all came from one sample that was sequenced in a study of blood T cell repertoires in COVID-19. Repertoires were generated with immunoSEQ multiplex PCR, while TCRdb's copy carries only in-frame clones and drops some. The sample records approximately 230,000 clones, 87% being singletons. Sequencing was carried out using peripheral blood. The receptors shown here come from a man aged 18 to 29 with active or convalescent COVID-19.

The chain combines TRBV7-9 with TRBJ1-3; TRBD1 agrees at 7 bases. CDR1 and CDR2 (germline): SEHNR, FQNEAQ (reference sequence). The CDR3 is 18 residues long. With 2 bases clipped from V and 0 bases from J, the junction kept 10 bases outside the gene matches. Here the CDR3 DNA reads TGTGCCAGCAGCTTACCCAGGGACAGCCCGCTCTCTGGAAACACCATATATTTT. Translation: CASSLPRDSPLSGNTIYF.

V and J are TRBV9 and TRBJ2-7; 12 bases are shared with TRBD2. The V gene end was trimmed by 3 bases and the J gene end by 3 bases; junction bases not matched to a gene: 7. The CDR3 contains 16 residues. Germline V lookup: CDR1 SGDLS, CDR2 YYNGEE. The DNA for the CDR3 is TGTGCCAGCAGCGAGGGACTAGCGGGTTTCGGCTACGAGCAGTACTTC. Translating gives CASSEGLAGFGYEQYF.

This chain uses TRBV11-3 with TRBJ2-3; 7 nucleotides line up with TRBD1. Germline CDR1 reads SGHNT; CDR2 reads YENEEA. The CDR3 contains 14 residues. Trimming cost V 5 bases and J 9 bases; bases outside gene matches: 11. The CDR3 DNA follows: TGTGCCAGCAGCCCCGGACAGGCCTCGGTAACGCAGTATTTT. It is translated as CASSPGQASVTQYF.

The chain links TRBV9 to TRBJ2-1; D is possibly TRBD2 (5 bases). This CDR3 is built from 14 residues. CDR1 and CDR2 from the germline V gene are SGDLS and YYNGEE. Trimming removed 4 bases at V and 4 bases at J, with 12 bases between. CDR3 residues: CASSPPPGYNEQFF. DNA of the CDR3: TGTGCCAGCAGCCCCCCTCCGGGGTACAATGAGCAGTTCTTC.

This clone was recorded only once. J is TRBJ2-7 and V is TRBV4-2; tentatively, D is TRBD2 (6 bases). Between the trimmed V and J ends, which lost 1 base and 7 bases, there was a span of 8 bases. The germline gives CDR1 LGHNA, CDR2 YNFKEQ. This CDR3 is 12 amino acids long. The CDR3 region has the DNA TGTGCCAGCAGCCAAGTGGCGGGGGAGCAGTACTTC. It specifies CASSQVAGEQYF.

The chain links TRBV6-5 to TRBJ2-2; the D gene is possibly TRBD1 (6 bases). V dropped 7 bases and J dropped 4 bases, with 10 bases sitting between them. CDR3 length: 13 amino acids. The germline V gene encodes CDR1 MNHEY and CDR2 SVGAGI. This chain's CDR3 is CASMIRGTGELFF. The CDR3 nucleotides read TGTGCCAGCATGATCAGGGGCACCGGGGAGCTGTTTTTT.

V gene TRBV12-5 combines with J gene TRBJ1-5; 8 bases fit TRBD1. Germline-derived CDR1 and CDR2 are LGHNT and FRNRAP. The ends lost 6 bases at V and 5 bases at J; junction bases unmatched: 6. This CDR3 is 14 amino acids long. CDR3 coding DNA: TGTGCTAGTGGCCGGACAGGGAGGGATCAGCCCCAGCATTTT. Its protein is CASGRTGRDQPQHF.

This chain joins TRBV19 and TRBJ1-2, with 8 bases aligning to TRBD1. The V segment lost 10 bases and the J segment 2 bases; nucleotides outside the gene matches: 6. Germline CDR1 is LNHDA and CDR2 is SQIVND (reference sequence). This CDR3 comprises 13 residues. The CDR3 protein is CATRTGLNYGYTF. CDR3 in DNA: TGTGCCACCAGGACAGGGCTGAACTATGGCTACACCTTC.

The chain has TRBV12-3 or TRBV12-4 and TRBJ1-2, with 7 nucleotides matching TRBD1. V lost 5 bases, J lost 3 bases, and 3 bases stayed unmatched. The CDR3 extends over 13 amino acids. The CDR3 DNA reads as TGTGCCAGCAGTGCAGGGGGAGACTATGGCTACACCTTC. Protein: CASSAGGDYGYTF.

The chain combines TRBV9 with TRBJ1-4, with D perhaps matching TRBD1 (6 bases). V lost 0 bases and J 7 bases, leaving 13 bases between the germline ends. The CDR3 totals 15 residues. Germline lookup yields CDR1 SGDLS and CDR2 YYNGEE. The CDR3 loop reads CASSVAGGAGEKLFF. The CDR3 bases are TGTGCCAGCAGCGTAGCTGGGGGGGCGGGTGAAAAACTGTTTTTT.

The rearrangement uses TRBV28 and TRBJ2-3; D is ambiguous. Looked up from germline, CDR1 is MDHEN and CDR2 is SYDVKM. There are 12 residues in the CDR3. V was pared by 7 bases and J by 0 bases, with 5 bases between. This CDR3 reads CASTHSTDTQYF. DNA for the CDR3: TGTGCCAGCACCCATAGCACAGATACGCAGTATTTT. Together with reference TRBV28 and TRBJ2-3, the CDR3 gives the full variable domain: DVKVTQSSRYLVKRTGEKVFLECVQDMDHENMFWYRQDPGLGLRLIYFSYDVKMKEKGDIPEGYSVSREKKERFSLILESASTNQTSMYLCASTHSTDTQYFGPGTRLTVL.

This chain joins TRBV7-2 and TRBJ1-2; TRBD1 aligns across 7 bases. Germline loops: CDR1 SGHTA, CDR2 FQGNSA. CDR3 length equals 13 residues. V lost 7 bases to trimming and J lost 8 bases; unmatched junction nucleotides: 10. As DNA, the CDR3 is TGTGCCAGCATCCCGAGGGACAGAGAAGGCTACACCTTC. This gives the protein CASIPRDREGYTF.

The V and J genes are TRBV7-6 and TRBJ2-1; TRBD2 matches at 8 bases. Trimming cost V 5 bases and J 10 bases; bases outside gene matches: 10. From germline, CDR1 is SGHVS and CDR2 FNYEAQ. CDR3 length equals 14 residues. CDR3 residues: CASSPASGGPEQFF. CDR3 DNA: TGTGCCAGCAGCCCCGCGAGCGGGGGCCCCGAGCAGTTCTTC.

This sequence joins TRBV7-8 and TRBJ1-5, with D perhaps matching TRBD1 (6 bases). The CDR3 totals 13 residues. Trimming left V 5 bases short and J 13 bases short, with 18 bases between. CDR1 SGHVS and CDR2 FQNEAQ come from the germline V gene. CDR3 nucleotides: TGTGCCAGCAGCAGTCAGGGGACCCAGGATCAGCATTTT. Translated: CASSSQGTQDQHF.

The chain employs TRBV27 and TRBJ1-1; D gene uncertain. This CDR3 comprises 13 residues. V lost 6 bases and J lost 4, with 12 bases in between. From germline, CDR1 is MNHEY and CDR2 SMNVEV (reference sequence). CDR3 DNA sequence: TGTGCCAGCAGATACAGCATTTTCACTGAAGCTTTCTTT. Translation gives CASRYSIFTEAFF.

The genes are TRBV9 and TRBJ2-1; TRBD2 matches 10 bases. The CDR3 is 19 amino acids. V was clipped by 0 bases and J by 4 bases; unmatched bases: 13. The germline CDR1 and CDR2 sequences are SGDLS and YYNGEE. CDR3 residues: CASSVATASGGGKYNEQFF. In DNA, the CDR3 is TGTGCCAGCAGCGTAGCTACGGCTAGCGGGGGCGGGAAATACAATGAGCAGTTCTTC.

The chain is built from TRBV6-5 and TRBJ2-5; weak D call: TRBD2 (5 bases). V lost 5 bases and J 5 bases, leaving 12 bases between the germline ends. The CDR3 loop spans 13 amino acids. The germline CDR1 and CDR2 sequences are MNHEY and SVGAGI. CDR3 sequence reads: CASSLAGWETQYF. The DNA of the CDR3 is TGTGCCAGCAGTCTAGCCGGATGGGAGACCCAGTACTTC.

V usage is TRBV9 and J usage is TRBJ1-3; 8 bases map to TRBD1. CDR1 SGDLS and CDR2 YYNGEE come from the germline V gene. The CDR3 contains 13 residues. V was pared by 3 bases and J by 7 bases, with 3 bases of the junction left unmatched. The CDR3 DNA reads as TGTGCCAGCAGCGGGACAGGGCGGAACACCATATATTTT. Amino acids: CASSGTGRNTIYF.

The V call is TRBV12-3 or TRBV12-4, the J call TRBJ2-2; TRBD1 aligns across 7 bases. V was pared by 11 bases and J by 5 bases, with 5 bases of the junction left unmatched. The CDR3 is 12 residues long. CDR3: CAGQTGTGELFF. In DNA, the CDR3 is TGTGCCGGCCAGACAGGGACCGGGGAGCTGTTTTTT.

V and J are TRBV7-8 and TRBJ1-3, with D perhaps matching TRBD1 (5 bases). The CDR3 spans 18 residues. Germline-derived CDR1 and CDR2 are SGHVS and FQNEAQ. The V end was cut by 1 base, the J end by 0 bases, with 16 bases between. The CDR3 bases are TGTGCCAGCAGCTTAGAAGGGGTGCCGCTTAGCTCTGGAAACACCATATATTTT. Translated, it gives CASSLEGVPLSSGNTIYF. Using reference TRBV7-8 and TRBJ1-3 for the parts outside the CDR3, the full variable domain is GAGVSQSPRYKVAKRGQDVALRCDPISGHVSLFWYQQALGQGPEFLTYFQNEAQLDKSGLPSDRFFAERPEGSVSTLKIQRTQQEDSAVYLCASSLEGVPLSSGNTIYFGEGSWLTVV.

The rearrangement uses TRBV7-2 and TRBJ2-5, with D perhaps matching TRBD2 (5 bases). V was trimmed by 0 bases and J by 5 bases, leaving 13 bases between them. Per the germline V gene, CDR1 is SGHTA and CDR2 is FQGNSA. The CDR3 covers 15 residues. The CDR3 sequence is CASSLAPGSSETQYF. CDR3 nucleotide sequence: TGTGCCAGCAGCTTAGCGCCGGGGAGCAGTGAGACCCAGTACTTC.

V usage is TRBV19 and J usage is TRBJ1-1, with 10 bases that match TRBD1. The CDR3 contains 16 residues. Germline V gene lookup returns CDR1 LNHDA and CDR2 SQIVND (reference sequence). The junction had 11 bases not matched to a gene; V was cut back by 6 bases and J by 4 bases. CDR3 DNA sequence: TGTGCCAGTAGGACGACCGGGACAGGGGCAAGCACTGAAGCTTTCTTT. Protein: CASRTTGTGASTEAFF.

V and J are TRBV11-1 and TRBJ2-1; D is uncertain. Trimming stripped 1 base from V and 7 bases from J, with 11 bases between. The length of the CDR3 is 14 residues. Looked up from germline, CDR1 is SGHAT and CDR2 is FQDESV (reference sequence). The chain's CDR3 is CASSLDRLVNEQFF. The CDR3 coding sequence is TGTGCCAGCAGCTTAGATCGGCTAGTTAATGAGCAGTTCTTC.

The chain carries TRBV6-5 and TRBJ1-2; 12 bases align to TRBD1. This CDR3 has 16 amino acids. With 2 bases clipped from V and 4 bases from J, the junction kept 5 bases outside the gene matches. Germline V lookup: CDR1 MNHEY, CDR2 SVGAGI. CDR3 in DNA: TGTGCCAGCAGTTACGGGACAGGGGGCTTCTTCTATGGCTACACCTTC. It encodes CASSYGTGGFFYGYTF.

The chain employs TRBV18 and TRBJ1-2, with a tentative D call TRBD1 (5 bases). From germline, CDR1 is KGHSH and CDR2 LQKENI. V was clipped by 2 bases and J by 7 bases, with 17 bases between them. This CDR3 is built from 15 residues. CDR3 coding DNA: TGTGCCAGCTCACCATCGGGCCAGGGAGGTGGTGGCTACACCTTC. This translates into CASSPSGQGGGGYTF.

This clone was observed a few times. J is TRBJ2-2 and V is TRBV6-6; D perhaps matches TRBD2 (5 bases). The CDR3 is 15 amino acids. V was shortened by 2 bases and J by 4 bases, with 11 bases between the two germline ends. Germline loops: CDR1 MNHNY, CDR2 SVGAGI (reference sequence). The CDR3 DNA reads as TGTGCCAGCAGTTACGAAGCGGTCAGCACCGGGGAGCTGTTTTTT. It encodes CASSYEAVSTGELFF.

This chain connects TRBV28 to TRBJ2-7; perhaps TRBD2 as D (6 bases). V lost 5 bases and J lost 3, with 17 bases in between. Germline assignment: CDR1 MDHEN and CDR2 SYDVKM. CDR3 length equals 15 residues. The CDR3 sequence is CASSLSGGPVYEQYF. The CDR3 DNA sequence: TGTGCCAGCAGTCTTAGCGGAGGGCCCGTCTACGAGCAGTACTTC.

The chain uses TRBV5-1 and TRBJ1-4; D is uncertain. Trimming took 4 bases from V and 5 from J, leaving 15 bases between them. The CDR3 is 15 amino acids. Per germline, CDR1 SGHRS and CDR2 YFSETQ. For the CDR3, the DNA is TGCGCCAGCAGCGCGGAACGCGGTCCAAATGAAAAACTGTTTTTT. Amino acid sequence: CASSAERGPNEKLFF.

The chain employs TRBV19 and TRBJ1-1; D uncertain. Trimming removed 2 bases from V and 1 base from J, with 5 bases in between. Looked up from germline, CDR1 is LNHDA and CDR2 is SQIVND (reference sequence). This CDR3 has 13 amino acids. The CDR3 reads CASSINGNTEAFF. Written as DNA, the CDR3 is TGTGCCAGTAGTATAAACGGGAACACTGAAGCTTTCTTT.

V is TRBV15 and J is TRBJ2-7; D remains unclear. In germline, CDR1 is LNHNV, CDR2 YYDKDF (reference sequence). Deletions cut 0 bases from V and 4 bases from J, with 7 bases between. The CDR3 spans 13 residues. The chain's CDR3 is CATSRDQAYEQYF. In DNA, the CDR3 is TGTGCCACCAGCAGAGATCAGGCTTACGAGCAGTACTTC.

This chain connects TRBV2 to TRBJ1-5; the match to TRBD1 covers 9 bases. CDR3 length equals 14 residues. The germline V gene encodes CDR1 SNHLY and CDR2 FYNNEI. V lost 5 bases, J lost 5 bases, and 4 bases stayed unmatched. The CDR3 DNA sequence: TGTGCCAGCAGTCGGACAGGGGTAGATCAGCCCCAGCATTTT. This sequence encodes CASSRTGVDQPQHF.

This clone was seen a single time. CDR3 bases: TGTGCCATCAGTGGCGGGGGTAGCGGGGGGGCCAGGGAGCAGTTCTTC. This gives the protein CAISGGGSGGAREQFF. V and J are TRBV10-3 and TRBJ2-1, with 11 bases fitting TRBD2. From germline, CDR1 is ENHRY and CDR2 SYGVKD. V lost 4 bases and J lost 10; bases outside the gene matches: 12. The CDR3 runs 16 residues.